A selection of T cell receptor beta chains follows, all from one sample in a study of cytomegalovirus exposure and HLA in healthy donors. Profiled with immunoSEQ multiplex PCR; TCRdb holds only in-frame clones, not every one. The sample carries some 210,000 clones, over 60% recorded once. The sequencing sample was made of PBMCs. These receptors came from a woman aged 25 to 39 in good health and CMV-seropositive. Both conserved end residues are part of each CDR3. The D gene is left open where the match is weak. Size is omitted from some rows. Given values are once, few, many or a class for expanded clones.

J gene	clone size	V gene	D gene	CDR3 length	CDR3 protein	CDR3 DNA
TRBJ2-2	-	TRBV7-9	-	15	CASSFTGQNTGELFF	TGTGCCAGCAGCTTCACAGGACAGAACACCGGGGAGCTGTTTTTT
TRBJ1-1	few	TRBV5-1	-	14	CASSLWTSNTEAFF	TGCGCCAGCAGCTTGTGGACTTCGAACACTGAAGCTTTCTTT
TRBJ2-1	-	TRBV7-3	TRBD2	15	CASSLSGSSYNEQFF	TGTGCCAGCAGCTTAAGCGGGAGCTCCTACAATGAGCAGTTCTTC
TRBJ1-1	-	TRBV28	-	15	CASSFPQGVETEAFF	TGTGCCAGCAGTTTCCCACAGGGAGTTGAGACTGAAGCTTTCTTT
TRBJ2-7	-	TRBV5-1	TRBD2	15	CASSSSGLAIGEQYF	TGCGCCAGCAGCTCCTCGGGACTAGCGATCGGGGAGCAGTACTTC
TRBJ2-5	-	TRBV2	-	15	CASSESAGLQETQYF	TGTGCCAGCAGTGAATCGGCGGGCCTTCAAGAGACCCAGTACTTC
TRBJ2-7	-	TRBV7-3	-	15	CASSLGMGSRNEQYF	TGTGCCAGCAGCTTAGGTATGGGCAGTAGGAACGAGCAGTACTTC
TRBJ1-1	few	TRBV29-1	-	13	CSVLPREGTEAFF	TGCAGCGTCCTACCCAGGGAGGGCACTGAAGCTTTCTTT
TRBJ1-1	few	TRBV6-1	-	13	CASSSGDNTEAFF	TGTGCCAGCAGTTCTGGAGATAACACTGAAGCTTTCTTT
TRBJ1-1	-	TRBV5-1	-	14	CASTLGVMNTEAFF	TGCGCCAGCACCCTAGGGGTGATGAACACTGAAGCTTTCTTT
TRBJ1-4	-	TRBV5-1	-	14	CASSLSGASEKLFF	TGCGCCAGCAGCTTGTCAGGGGCGAGCGAAAAACTGTTTTTT
TRBJ2-1	-	TRBV19	-	15	CASSIAGSSYNEQFF	TGTGCCAGTAGTATCGCGGGTAGCTCCTACAATGAGCAGTTCTTC
TRBJ1-6	-	TRBV11-2	-	14	CASSFAGKDSPLHF	TGTGCCAGCAGCTTCGCAGGAAAAGATTCACCCCTCCACTTT
TRBJ1-5	-	TRBV9	-	16	CASSVDGTPGGQPQHF	TGTGCCAGCAGCGTAGACGGGACTCCGGGGGGTCAGCCCCAGCATTTT
TRBJ2-7	-	TRBV5-4	TRBD2	15	CASSLGRDYIYEQYF	TGTGCCAGCAGCTTGGGAAGGGACTACATCTACGAGCAGTACTTC
TRBJ1-5	-	TRBV18	-	14	CASSPFGGNQPQHF	TGTGCCAGCTCACCCTTCGGGGGCAATCAGCCCCAGCATTTT
TRBJ2-2	-	TRBV6-5	-	14	CASRPGQSTGELFF	TGTGCCAGCAGGCCAGGGCAGAGCACCGGGGAGCTGTTTTTT
TRBJ2-7	-	TRBV6-6	-	16	CASSYGRGTGGYEQYF	TGTGCCAGCAGTTACGGTCGCGGCACAGGCGGTTACGAGCAGTACTTC
TRBJ1-3	-	TRBV5-6	TRBD1	17	CASSPATGGAYGNTIYF	TGTGCCAGCAGTCCCGCGACAGGGGGCGCGTATGGAAACACCATATATTTT
TRBJ2-5	-	TRBV5-4	-	14	CASSSKQGQETQYF	TGTGCCAGCAGCTCCAAACAGGGCCAAGAGACCCAGTACTTC
TRBJ1-2	-	TRBV4-3	-	13	CASSQDRQYGYTF	TGCGCCAGCAGCCAAGATAGACAGTATGGCTACACCTTC
TRBJ2-1	-	TRBV7-8	TRBD1	18	CASSSFKSRGSSYNEQFF	TGTGCCAGCAGCTCATTCAAGTCCAGGGGGAGCTCCTACAATGAGCAGTTCTTC
TRBJ2-1	few	TRBV7-3	-	15	CASSSRDTTYNEQFF	TGTGCCAGCAGCTCCCGGGACACTACCTACAATGAGCAGTTCTTC
TRBJ1-1	-	TRBV6-1	-	14	CASSEPSAGVEAFF	TGTGCCAGCAGTGAACCTTCTGCGGGGGTCGAAGCTTTCTTT
TRBJ1-2	-	TRBV29-1	-	12	CSVTGLNYGYTF	TGCAGCGTCACAGGGCTTAACTATGGCTACACCTTC
TRBJ1-1	-	TRBV7-9	-	12	CSSSLEWAEAFF	TGTTCCAGCAGCTTAGAGTGGGCCGAAGCTTTCTTT
TRBJ2-5	-	TRBV28	-	14	CASSIQLPQETQYF	TGTGCCAGCAGCATACAGTTGCCCCAAGAGACCCAGTACTTC
TRBJ1-1	-	TRBV7-9	-	13	CASSFWFGTEAFF	TGTGCCAGCAGCTTTTGGTTCGGCACTGAAGCTTTCTTT
TRBJ2-1	-	TRBV5-1	TRBD2	15	CASSFGLADYNEQFF	TGCGCCAGCAGCTTTGGACTAGCGGACTACAATGAGCAGTTCTTC
TRBJ2-1	few	TRBV25-1	-	11	CASSPYNEQFF	TGTGCCAGCAGTCCTTACAATGAGCAGTTCTTC
TRBJ1-5	few	TRBV2	-	12	CASGQPNQPQHF	TGTGCCAGCGGACAGCCCAATCAGCCCCAGCATTTT
TRBJ2-2	-	TRBV5-1	-	16	CASSLVRDSYSGELFF	TGCGCCAGCAGCTTGGTCCGCGACAGCTATTCCGGGGAGCTGTTTTTT
TRBJ2-2	once	TRBV12-5	-	15	CASGLGGVGTGELFF	TGTGCTAGTGGTTTGGGGGGGGTGGGGACCGGGGAGCTGTTTTTT
TRBJ1-1	-	TRBV5-5	-	17	CASSPTGGGNWNTEAFF	TGTGCCAGCAGCCCGACCGGGGGAGGGAACTGGAACACTGAAGCTTTCTTT
TRBJ1-5	-	TRBV7-9	TRBD1	15	CASSPGQLSNQPQHF	TGTGCCAGCAGCCCGGGACAGCTTAGCAATCAGCCCCAGCATTTT
TRBJ1-2	-	TRBV5-1	-	15	CASSLAWKSGYGYTF	TGCGCCAGCAGCTTGGCTTGGAAATCGGGCTATGGCTACACCTTC
TRBJ2-3	-	TRBV30	-	11	CAWSSTDTQYF	TGTGCCTGGAGTTCAACAGATACGCAGTATTTT
TRBJ2-5	-	TRBV30	TRBD1	16	CAWSAWDRNHQETQYF	TGTGCCTGGAGTGCTTGGGACAGAAACCACCAAGAGACCCAGTACTTC
TRBJ1-1	few	TRBV7-2	TRBD1	16	CASSLEGTGGRGEAFF	TGTGCCAGCAGCTTAGAGGGGACAGGGGGCCGGGGTGAAGCTTTCTTT
TRBJ2-1	-	TRBV2	TRBD2	17	CASSEAKAGVRYNEQFF	TGTGCCAGCAGTGAAGCTAAAGCGGGAGTAAGATACAATGAGCAGTTCTTC
TRBJ2-5	-	TRBV19	TRBD2	14	CASASGTSQETQYF	TGTGCCAGTGCGTCCGGGACTAGCCAAGAGACCCAGTACTTC
TRBJ2-2	-	TRBV9	-	12	CASSVATGELFF	TGTGCCAGCAGCGTAGCTACCGGGGAGCTGTTTTTT
TRBJ2-1	-	TRBV5-1	TRBD2	15	CASSLTSGVYNEQFF	TGCGCCAGCAGCTTGACTAGCGGAGTTTACAATGAGCAGTTCTTC
TRBJ2-2	-	TRBV5-1	TRBD2	18	CASSLARGGLVDTGELFF	TGCGCCAGCAGCTTGGCCCGGGGGGGCCTCGTGGACACCGGGGAGCTGTTTTTT
TRBJ1-1	-	TRBV4-2	-	17	CASSQDVAGHTALGAFF	TGTGCCAGCAGCCAAGATGTGGCAGGACATACCGCATTGGGAGCTTTCTTT
TRBJ1-4	once	TRBV6-1	TRBD1	16	CAGSALGWDSLEKLFF	TGTGCCGGCAGTGCCCTAGGATGGGACAGCCTTGAAAAACTGTTTTTT
TRBJ1-1	-	TRBV5-1	-	15	CASSPWDIQNTEAFF	TGCGCCAGCAGCCCTTGGGACATCCAGAACACTGAAGCTTTCTTT
TRBJ1-1	-	TRBV5-1	-	15	CASSLAGQRGTEAFF	TGCGCCAGCAGCTTGGCCGGACAGAGGGGCACTGAAGCTTTCTTT
TRBJ1-5	-	TRBV6-6	-	15	CATLGGYNGNQPQHF	TGTGCCACCCTGGGAGGATATAATGGCAATCAGCCCCAGCATTTT
TRBJ2-3	once	TRBV5-1	TRBD1	16	CASSLVRDSFTDTQYF	TGCGCCAGCAGCTTGGTGAGGGACAGTTTCACAGATACGCAGTATTTT
TRBJ1-6	-	TRBV11-3	-	18	CASRLGVGGAAYNSPLHF	TGTGCCAGCAGATTGGGGGTCGGGGGTGCAGCCTATAATTCACCCCTCCACTTT
TRBJ1-4	-	TRBV4-1	-	14	CASSWTVTNEKLFF	TGCGCCAGCAGCTGGACAGTCACTAATGAAAAACTGTTTTTT
TRBJ1-1	-	TRBV5-1	-	14	CASSSDPGYTEAFF	TGCGCCAGCAGCTCAGACCCAGGGTACACTGAAGCTTTCTTT
TRBJ1-6	-	TRBV4-3	TRBD1	18	CASSPIDRGFSYNSPLHF	TGCGCCAGCAGCCCGATCGACAGGGGCTTTTCCTATAATTCACCCCTCCACTTT
TRBJ2-3	once	TRBV18	TRBD1	14	CASSPNRGPDTQYF	TGTGCCAGCTCACCAAACAGGGGGCCGGATACGCAGTATTTT
TRBJ1-5	once	TRBV28	-	13	CASSSGTSQPQHF	TGTGCCAGCAGCTCCGGGACATCCCAGCCCCAGCATTTT
TRBJ1-1	few	TRBV28	-	15	CASTIQGLGNTEAFF	TGTGCCAGCACCATACAGGGTTTGGGGAACACTGAAGCTTTCTTT